Described below is a single TCR beta chain sequence and its context. Its antigen is not identified. TCRdb reanalysed the 5' RACE reads using MiXCR and keeps one entry per CDR3 protein. The sample includes about 250,000 distinct CDR3 sequences, just over 15% of them seen just once. These data originate in a study of T-cell memory formation after mild COVID-19. The CDR3 runs to 16 residues. Losses at the gene ends were 1 base for V and 7 bases for J; bases not matched to a gene: 8. Germline assignment: CDR1 SGHDT and CDR2 YYEEEE. Study findings and constraints: Some responding clones appeared in pre-infection memory, suggesting cross-reactive memory joined. Later expanders leaned CD4+, whereas day 15 to 85 contracting clones were balanced CD4/CD8.

V and J are TRBV5-6 and TRBJ1-6; TRBD1 matches 7 bases. Sequencing was performed on PBMCs or a T cell subset sorted from them (not recorded which). The TCR originated in an adult woman who had mild COVID-19 (a few samples of this study predate the infection). Cell type and time point are not known. The CDR3 sequence is CASSLMSGQQNSPLHF. The CDR3 DNA sequence: TGTGCCAGCAGCTTGATGTCGGGACAGCAGAATTCACCCCTCCACTTT.